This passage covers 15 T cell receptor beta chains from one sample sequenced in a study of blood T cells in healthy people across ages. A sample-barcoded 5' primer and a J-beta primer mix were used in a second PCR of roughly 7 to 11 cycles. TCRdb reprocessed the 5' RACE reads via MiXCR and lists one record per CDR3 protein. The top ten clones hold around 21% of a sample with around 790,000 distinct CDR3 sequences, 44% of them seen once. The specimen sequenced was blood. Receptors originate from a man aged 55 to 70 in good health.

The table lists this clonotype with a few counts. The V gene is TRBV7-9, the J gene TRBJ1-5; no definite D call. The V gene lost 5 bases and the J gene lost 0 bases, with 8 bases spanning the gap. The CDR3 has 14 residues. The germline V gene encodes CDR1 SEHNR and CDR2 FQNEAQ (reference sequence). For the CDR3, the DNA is TGTGCCAGCAGCACTCAGAATAGCAATCAGCCCCAGCATTTT. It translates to CASSTQNSNQPQHF.

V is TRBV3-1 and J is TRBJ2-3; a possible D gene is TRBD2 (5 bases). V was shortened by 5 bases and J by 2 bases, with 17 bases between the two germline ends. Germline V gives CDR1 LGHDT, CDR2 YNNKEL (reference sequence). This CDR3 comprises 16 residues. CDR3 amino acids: CASSYRAGTNTDTQYF. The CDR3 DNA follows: TGTGCCAGCAGCTATCGGGCGGGCACAAACACAGATACGCAGTATTTT.

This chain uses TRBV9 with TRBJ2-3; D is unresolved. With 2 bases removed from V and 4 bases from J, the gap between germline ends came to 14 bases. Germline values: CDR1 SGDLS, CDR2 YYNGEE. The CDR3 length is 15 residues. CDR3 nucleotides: TGTGCCAGCAGCGTTTTCCCGGACCGATCAGATACGCAGTATTTT. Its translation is CASSVFPDRSDTQYF.

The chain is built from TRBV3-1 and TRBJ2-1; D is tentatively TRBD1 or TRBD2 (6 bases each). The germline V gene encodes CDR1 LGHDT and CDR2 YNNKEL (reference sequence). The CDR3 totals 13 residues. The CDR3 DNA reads TGTGCGATCAGCCTCAGGGGCGGGGATGAGCAGTTCTTC. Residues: CAISLRGGDEQFF.

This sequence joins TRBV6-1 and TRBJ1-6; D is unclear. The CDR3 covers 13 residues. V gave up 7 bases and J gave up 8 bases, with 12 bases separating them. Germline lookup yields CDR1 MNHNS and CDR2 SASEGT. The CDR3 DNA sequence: TGTGCCAGCACGCGGGATAACTATTCACCCCTCCACTTT. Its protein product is CASTRDNYSPLHF.

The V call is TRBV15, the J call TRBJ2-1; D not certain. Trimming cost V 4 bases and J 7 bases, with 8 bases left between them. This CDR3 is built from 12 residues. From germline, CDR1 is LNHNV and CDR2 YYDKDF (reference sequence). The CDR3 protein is CATSKHDNEQFF. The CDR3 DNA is TGTGCCACCAGCAAACACGATAATGAGCAGTTCTTC.

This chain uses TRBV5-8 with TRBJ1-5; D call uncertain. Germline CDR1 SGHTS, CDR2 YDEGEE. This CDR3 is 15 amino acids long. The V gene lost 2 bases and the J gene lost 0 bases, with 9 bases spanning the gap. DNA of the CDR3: TGTGCCAGCAGCTTAAGGGAAAATAGCAATCAGCCCCAGCATTTT. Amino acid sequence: CASSLRENSNQPQHF. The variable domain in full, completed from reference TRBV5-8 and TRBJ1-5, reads EAGVTQSPTHLIKTRGQQATLRCSPISGHTSVYWYQQALGLGLQFLLWYDEGEERNRGNFPPRFSGRQFPNYSSELNVNALELEDSALYLCASSLRENSNQPQHFGDGTRLSIL.

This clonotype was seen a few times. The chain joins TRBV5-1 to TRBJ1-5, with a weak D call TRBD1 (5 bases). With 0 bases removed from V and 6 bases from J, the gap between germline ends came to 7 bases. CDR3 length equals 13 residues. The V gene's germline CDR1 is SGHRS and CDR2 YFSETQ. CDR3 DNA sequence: TGCGCCAGCAGCTTGGAAGGGACTCAGCCCCAGCATTTT. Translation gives CASSLEGTQPQHF.

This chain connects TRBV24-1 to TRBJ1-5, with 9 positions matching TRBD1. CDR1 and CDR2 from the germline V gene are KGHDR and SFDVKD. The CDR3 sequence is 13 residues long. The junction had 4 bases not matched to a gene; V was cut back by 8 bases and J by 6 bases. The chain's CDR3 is CATMNRGRQPQHF. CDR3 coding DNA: TGTGCCACCATGAACAGGGGGCGTCAGCCCCAGCATTTT.

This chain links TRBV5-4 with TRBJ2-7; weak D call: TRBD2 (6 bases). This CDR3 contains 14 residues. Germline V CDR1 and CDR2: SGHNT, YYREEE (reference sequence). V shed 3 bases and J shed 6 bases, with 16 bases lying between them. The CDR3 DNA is TGTGCCAGCAGCTATAGGGGAGCCGGGGGCGAGCAGTACTTC. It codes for CASSYRGAGGEQYF.

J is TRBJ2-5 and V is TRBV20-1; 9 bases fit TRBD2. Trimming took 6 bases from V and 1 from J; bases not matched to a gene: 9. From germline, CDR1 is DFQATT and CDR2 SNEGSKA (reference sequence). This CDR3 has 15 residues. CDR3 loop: CSAIPLAGPQETQYF. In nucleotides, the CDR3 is TGCAGTGCCATTCCCCTAGCGGGGCCCCAAGAGACCCAGTACTTC.

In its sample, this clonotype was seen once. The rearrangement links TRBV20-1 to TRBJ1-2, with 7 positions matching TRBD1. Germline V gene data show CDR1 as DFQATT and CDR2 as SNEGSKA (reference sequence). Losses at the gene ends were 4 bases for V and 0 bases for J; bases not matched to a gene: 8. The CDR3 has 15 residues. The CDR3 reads CSATTGATTNYGYTF. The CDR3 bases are TGCAGTGCTACCACAGGGGCCACAACTAACTATGGCTACACCTTC.

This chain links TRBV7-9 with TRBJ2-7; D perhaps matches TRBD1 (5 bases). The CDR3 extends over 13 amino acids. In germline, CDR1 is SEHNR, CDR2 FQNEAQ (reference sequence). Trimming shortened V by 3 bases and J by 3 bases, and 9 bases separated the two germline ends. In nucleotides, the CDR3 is TGTGCCAGCAGCTTTGAGACAGTCTACGAGCAGTACTTC. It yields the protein CASSFETVYEQYF.

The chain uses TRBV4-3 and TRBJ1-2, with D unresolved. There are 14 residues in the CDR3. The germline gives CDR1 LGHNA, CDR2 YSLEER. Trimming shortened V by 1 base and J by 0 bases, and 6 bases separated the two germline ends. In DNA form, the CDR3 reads TGCGCCAGCAGCCAAGTGGAGGCTAACTATGGCTACACCTTC. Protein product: CASSQVEANYGYTF.

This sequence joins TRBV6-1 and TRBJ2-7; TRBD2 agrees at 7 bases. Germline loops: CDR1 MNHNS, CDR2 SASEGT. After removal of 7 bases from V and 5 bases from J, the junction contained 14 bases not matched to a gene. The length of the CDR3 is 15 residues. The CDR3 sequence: CASNRRPGGGNEQYF. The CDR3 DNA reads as TGTGCCAGCAATCGTCGTCCGGGCGGGGGAAACGAGCAGTACTTC.